The table lists the clone carrying this TCR beta chain with a few counts. The antigen is undetermined. Building the TCR beta libraries relied on iRepertoire HTBI primers, and CDR3 regions underwent Arm-PCR. Using its own MiXCR run on the multiplex PCR reads, TCRdb lists one record per CDR3 protein. The sample has hundreds of thousands of distinct CDR3 sequences, 15% to 20% seen once. This entry is derived from a study of regulatory T cells in long-lasting Graves disease. Trimming removed 1 base at V and 7 bases at J, with 5 bases between. This CDR3 has 11 amino acids. The germline CDR1 and CDR2 sequences are GTSNPN and SVGIG (reference sequence). Time point specified: persistent/refractory GD, antithyroid drugs over 5 years with positive TRAb. PBMC-derived RNA was used for the TCR library. Broader study findings: Segments TRBV28, TRBJ1-2 and TRBJ2-5 showed preferential usage in persistent disease. Researchers reported studying only peripheral blood, not thyroid tissue.

The TCR was taken from a female donor with Graves disease. This chain uses TRBV30 with TRBJ1-3; D is ambiguous. This specimen consisted of peripheral blood mononuclear cells (PBMCs), obtained when the disease was refractory, from a patient treated with antithyroid drugs. In nucleotides, the CDR3 is TGTGCCTGGAGTGCGGGCAACACCATATATTTT. Protein sequence: CAWSAGNTIYF.